These 11 T cell receptor beta chains were all obtained from the same sample, sequenced in a study of cytomegalovirus exposure and HLA in healthy donors. The PCR contained 60 Vbeta and 13 Jbeta primers. Profiled with immunoSEQ multiplex PCR; TCRdb holds only in-frame clones, not every one. Among 150,000 to 200,000 clones listed, about four fifths were seen once. Sequences were obtained from PBMCs. These receptors were obtained from a girl aged 5 to 17 in good health and CMV-seropositive.

This sequence joins TRBV6-6 and TRBJ2-1; 15 bases are a match to TRBD2. The V gene end was trimmed by 6 bases and the J gene end by 9 bases; junction bases not matched to a gene: 9. Germline lookup yields CDR1 MNHNY and CDR2 SVGAGI (reference sequence). The CDR3 loop spans 16 amino acids. The CDR3 reads CASSYRTSGGAGEQFF. DNA of the CDR3: TGTGCCAGCAGCTATCGGACTAGCGGGGGGGCGGGTGAGCAGTTCTTC.

The V and J genes are TRBV4-3 and TRBJ1-5, with unresolved D. Looked up from germline, CDR1 is LGHNA and CDR2 is YSLEER. V shed 5 bases and J shed 4 bases, with 9 bases lying between them. This CDR3 region has 13 residues. Written as DNA, the CDR3 is TGCGCCAGCAGCAAAGGCAGGAATCAGCCCCAGCATTTT. Its translation: CASSKGRNQPQHF.

The chain combines TRBV5-1 with TRBJ2-1; 11 positions match TRBD2. From germline, CDR1 is SGHRS and CDR2 YFSETQ. V dropped 4 bases and J dropped 5; count of bases not matched to a gene: 5. The CDR3 length is 15 residues. For the CDR3, the DNA is TGCGCCAGCAGCGCTGGGACTAGCGGAAACAATGAGCAGTTCTTC. Its translation is CASSAGTSGNNEQFF.

The chain joins TRBV5-6 to TRBJ2-7; 7 bases match TRBD1. The CDR3 length is 14 residues. V lost 5 bases, J lost 0 bases, and 5 bases stayed unmatched. The germline V gene encodes CDR1 SGHDT and CDR2 YYEEEE. CDR3 sequence: CASRGDSSSYEQYF. The CDR3 DNA reads TGTGCCAGCAGAGGGGACAGCAGCTCCTACGAGCAGTACTTC.

The CDR3 region has the DNA TGTGCCAGCAGTTTGGCACAGGGTCGGGCTGGGGCCAACGTCCTGACTTTC. Protein sequence: CASSLAQGRAGANVLTF. This chain joins TRBV27 and TRBJ2-6, with D maybe TRBD1 (6 bases). This CDR3 region has 17 residues. Germline V lookup: CDR1 MNHEY, CDR2 SMNVEV (reference sequence). Trimming removed 3 bases at V and 2 bases at J, with 14 bases between.

The V and J genes are TRBV4-3 and TRBJ2-1, with 8 bases fitting TRBD2. This CDR3 region has 17 residues. The V segment lost 4 bases and the J segment 2 bases; nucleotides outside the gene matches: 10. The germline CDR1 and CDR2 sequences are LGHNA and YSLEER. CDR3 DNA sequence: TGCGCCAGCAGCCCACGGGCGGAACTAGCGGCCTACAATGAGCAGTTCTTC. This sequence encodes CASSPRAELAAYNEQFF.

The chain links TRBV4-3 to TRBJ1-4; D ambiguous. The CDR3 length is 14 residues. Germline CDR1 LGHNA, CDR2 YSLEER. The V gene lost 2 bases and the J gene lost 11 bases, with 15 bases spanning the gap. The CDR3 loop reads CASSQTDSGRKLFF. DNA for the CDR3: TGCGCCAGCAGCCAAACTGACTCCGGGAGGAAACTGTTTTTT.

The rearrangement uses TRBV11-2 and TRBJ2-3; D ambiguous. The germline CDR1 and CDR2 sequences are SGHAT and FQNNGV. V shed 0 bases and J shed 9 bases, with 13 bases lying between them. The CDR3 totals 14 residues. The CDR3 DNA follows: TGTGCCAGCAGCTTAGAGGCCTCAGGTATAACGCAGTATTTT. This translates into CASSLEASGITQYF.

V usage is TRBV25-1 and J usage is TRBJ2-7, with TRBD2 as a possible D gene (6 bases). Deletions cut 4 bases from V and 7 bases from J, with 20 bases between. The germline CDR1 and CDR2 sequences are MGHDK and SYGVNS. The length of the CDR3 is 15 residues. The chain's CDR3 is CASSGGTYQEGEQYF. The CDR3 DNA reads TGTGCCAGCAGTGGGGGGACTTATCAAGAGGGGGAGCAGTACTTC.

The V and J genes are TRBV5-6 and TRBJ2-1, with 8 bases lining up with TRBD2. Germline V gene sequence: CDR1 SGHDT, CDR2 YYEEEE. CDR3 length: 13 residues. J gave up 7 bases and V 2 bases, and 2 bases lay outside the gene matches. CDR3 sequence: CASSLSGGNEQFF. CDR3 DNA: TGTGCCAGCAGCTTAAGCGGGGGTAATGAGCAGTTCTTC.

CDR3 loop: CASSLDPGSSPLHF. In nucleotides, the CDR3 is TGTGCCAGCAGCTTAGATCCGGGAAGTTCACCCCTCCACTTT. The genes are TRBV11-3 and TRBJ1-6, with D unclear. The V gene's germline CDR1 is SGHNT and CDR2 YENEEA. The CDR3 sequence is 14 residues long. Trimming removed 0 bases at V and 9 bases at J, with 9 bases between.